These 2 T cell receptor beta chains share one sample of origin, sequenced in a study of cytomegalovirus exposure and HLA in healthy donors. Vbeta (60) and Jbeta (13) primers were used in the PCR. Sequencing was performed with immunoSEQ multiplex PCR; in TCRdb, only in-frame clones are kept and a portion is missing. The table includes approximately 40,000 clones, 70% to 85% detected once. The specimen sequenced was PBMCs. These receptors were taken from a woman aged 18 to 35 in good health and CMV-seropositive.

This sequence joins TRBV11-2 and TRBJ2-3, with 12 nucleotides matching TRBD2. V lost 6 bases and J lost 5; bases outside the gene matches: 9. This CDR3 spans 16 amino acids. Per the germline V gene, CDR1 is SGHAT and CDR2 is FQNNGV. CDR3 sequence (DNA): TGTGCCAGCAGGGCTAGCGGGGGGGCCGGAATAGATACGCAGTATTTT. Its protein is CASRASGGAGIDTQYF.

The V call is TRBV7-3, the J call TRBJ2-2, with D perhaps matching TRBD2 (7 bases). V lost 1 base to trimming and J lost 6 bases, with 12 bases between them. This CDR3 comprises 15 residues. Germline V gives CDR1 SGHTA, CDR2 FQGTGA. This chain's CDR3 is CASSLIGRGAGELFF. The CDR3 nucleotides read TGTGCCAGCAGCTTAATTGGGAGGGGGGCCGGGGAGCTGTTTTTT.